This TCR beta chain came from a study of T-cell reconstitution after alpha-beta-depleted transplantation in children (dated by TCRdb to between 2015 and 2016). Regarding the study in general: Using TCR repertoire profiling, the study followed T-cell immune reconstitution in a quantitative way in children after TCRalphabeta/CD19-depleted allogeneic hematopoietic cell transplantation.

The meaning of the sample's treatment or condition label: allogeneic hematopoietic cell transplantation with graft depleted of TCRalphabeta T cells and CD19 B cells. The children who served as transplant recipients had been given grafts of TCRalphabeta/CD19-depleted allogeneic hematopoietic cells. This clonotype has ten or more counts. The antigen it binds to is not known. Per-base qualities were not stored, and no clone one base away is much larger. Overall study results and their limits: The high TCRbeta diversity at day 60 in some patients was ascribed to recipient T cells and intrathymic progenitors that had survived conditioning. Over subsequent months, a decline in hyperexpanded clone frequencies was noted, and after one year, T-cell counts and TCRbeta diversity were mostly ascribed to newly produced T cells. About two months after transplant, the apparently early recovery of alphabetaT-cell counts reportedly depended on just several hundred clones that had expanded rapidly and came from non-depleted graft cells.

Libraries were constructed by PCR. Sequencing used an Illumina HiSeq 2500. TCR library preparation used molecular barcoding, with unique molecular identifiers applied to normalize quantification of the TCRbeta repertoire. TCRdb passed the public sequencing reads through fastp at Q25 and MiXCR, retaining productive beta sequences. Entries that share a CDR3 protein sequence are merged under the most common genes and DNA. The sample records over 200,000 distinct CDR3 sequences, 9.5% to 13% of which are singletons. Of the sample, under 30% is held by the ten largest clones. Reading from cysteine to phenylalanine, the CDR3 counts 16 amino acids. Solely the CDR3 DNA is kept, with 48 bases framed from the first base. Unmatched junction bases come to 7, with V trimmed by 1 base and J by 2 bases. Sequences SGHAT (CDR1) and FQNNGV (CDR2) are obtained from the germline V gene.

This receptor was identified in a child less than two years old with acute myeloid leukemia, due to receive a stem cell transplant. This material consisted of PBMCs, taken before TCRalphabeta/CD19-depleted stem cell transplant. The chain joins TRBV11-2 to TRBJ2-7, with TRBD1 identical over 8 junction bases. In nucleotide form, the sequence is TGTGCCAGCAGCTTAGGGGTAGGACAGGGAACCTACGAGCAGTACTTC. This encodes CASSLGVGQGTYEQYF. The CDR3 plus the reference TRBV11-2 and TRBJ2-7 genes for the other parts give the full variable domain: EAGVAQSPRYKIIEKRQSVAFWCNPISGHATLYWYQQILGQGPKLLIQFQNNGVVDDSQLPKDRFSAERLKGVDSTLKIQPAKLEDSAVYLCASSLGVGQGTYEQYFGPGTRLTVT.